Listed below are T cell receptor beta chains from one sample, sequenced in a study of shared clonotypes between healthy human individuals. Only in-frame clones appear in the TCRdb table, and some are missing; sequencing was by immunoSEQ multiplex PCR. In the table there are a few hundred thousand clones, 97% of which are singletons. Sequenced sample: naive CD4+ T cells sorted from blood. The source is a young woman in good health. Both conserved end residues are part of each CDR3. The order of the fields is clone size, D gene, V gene, J gene, CDR3 protein, CDR3 DNA. D genes are given only for firm matches. Expanded clones are given a class, and other clones once, few, many or no size at all.

clone_size: NA
d_call: NA
v_call: TRBV7-9
j_call: TRBJ2-1
cdr3_aa: CASTPDRQNEQFF
cdr3_nt: TGTGCCAGCACCCCCGACAGACAAAATGAGCAGTTCTTC

clone_size: NA
d_call: NA
v_call: TRBV5-1
j_call: TRBJ1-4
cdr3_aa: CASSLRASSATTNEKLFF
cdr3_nt: TGCGCCAGCAGCTTGAGGGCCTCTTCGGCCACAACTAATGAAAAACTGTTTTTT

clone_size: NA
d_call: NA
v_call: TRBV7-9
j_call: TRBJ2-7
cdr3_aa: CASSLAGGSEQYF
cdr3_nt: TGTGCCAGCAGCTTAGCAGGGGGAAGCGAGCAGTACTTC

clone_size: NA
d_call: NA
v_call: TRBV30
j_call: TRBJ2-1
cdr3_aa: CAWSVSSGLYNEQFF
cdr3_nt: TGTGCCTGGAGTGTATCCAGCGGGTTATACAATGAGCAGTTCTTC

clone_size: NA
d_call: NA
v_call: TRBV27
j_call: TRBJ2-7
cdr3_aa: CASSLRWQGAYEQYF
cdr3_nt: TGTGCCAGCAGTTTACGATGGCAAGGAGCCTACGAGCAGTACTTC

clone_size: NA
d_call: NA
v_call: TRBV28
j_call: TRBJ1-5
cdr3_aa: CASSWGPRPFYQPQHF
cdr3_nt: TGTGCCAGCAGTTGGGGGCCCAGGCCCTTCTATCAGCCCCAGCATTTT

clone_size: NA
d_call: NA
v_call: TRBV10-1
j_call: TRBJ2-3
cdr3_aa: CASSGIRTDTQYF
cdr3_nt: TGCGCCAGCAGTGGAATTCGCACAGATACGCAGTATTTT

clone_size: NA
d_call: NA
v_call: TRBV5-4
j_call: TRBJ2-5
cdr3_aa: CASSPRTGQETQYF
cdr3_nt: TGTGCCAGCAGCCCCCGGACTGGGCAAGAGACCCAGTACTTC

clone_size: NA
d_call: NA
v_call: TRBV7-2
j_call: TRBJ2-3
cdr3_aa: CASSTRTVIHTDTQYF
cdr3_nt: TGTGCCAGCAGCACTAGGACAGTTATCCACACAGATACGCAGTATTTT

clone_size: NA
d_call: TRBD1
v_call: TRBV2
j_call: TRBJ2-1
cdr3_aa: CASSEGQTQQFF
cdr3_nt: TGTGCCAGCAGTGAGGGACAGACTCAGCAGTTCTTC

clone_size: NA
d_call: NA
v_call: TRBV6-1
j_call: TRBJ2-2
cdr3_aa: CASSEAQGPTGELFF
cdr3_nt: TGTGCCAGCAGTGAAGCGCAGGGGCCCACCGGGGAGCTGTTTTTT

clone_size: once
d_call: TRBD2
v_call: TRBV5-6
j_call: TRBJ2-7
cdr3_aa: CASSLVTGLAGGTYEQYF
cdr3_nt: TGTGCCAGCAGCTTGGTCACGGGACTAGCGGGAGGAACATACGAGCAGTACTTC

clone_size: NA
d_call: NA
v_call: TRBV6-1
j_call: TRBJ2-1
cdr3_aa: CASREGGFVYNEQFF
cdr3_nt: TGTGCCAGTAGGGAAGGGGGGTTTGTGTACAATGAGCAGTTCTTC

clone_size: NA
d_call: NA
v_call: TRBV5-1
j_call: TRBJ1-1
cdr3_aa: CASKQGKMNTEAFF
cdr3_nt: TGCGCCAGCAAACAGGGCAAAATGAACACTGAAGCTTTCTTT

clone_size: NA
d_call: NA
v_call: TRBV30
j_call: TRBJ1-6
cdr3_aa: CAWRVGGSSYNSPLHF
cdr3_nt: TGTGCCTGGAGAGTTGGGGGATCCTCCTATAATTCACCCCTCCACTTT

clone_size: NA
d_call: NA
v_call: TRBV5-5
j_call: TRBJ2-3
cdr3_aa: CASSRRAPASTDTQYF
cdr3_nt: TGTGCCAGCAGCCGGCGAGCGCCGGCAAGCACAGATACGCAGTATTTT

clone_size: NA
d_call: NA
v_call: TRBV28
j_call: TRBJ1-2
cdr3_aa: CASRFRDAFNYGYTF
cdr3_nt: TGTGCCAGCAGATTCCGGGACGCGTTCAACTATGGCTACACCTTC

clone_size: NA
d_call: NA
v_call: TRBV7-2
j_call: TRBJ2-1
cdr3_aa: CASSLGRLRYNEQFF
cdr3_nt: TGTGCCAGCAGCTTAGGGCGGCTTAGATACAATGAGCAGTTCTTC

clone_size: once
d_call: NA
v_call: TRBV7-9
j_call: TRBJ1-4
cdr3_aa: CASSQDPLEEKLFF
cdr3_nt: TGTGCCAGCAGCCAGGATCCCCTGGAAGAAAAACTGTTTTTT

clone_size: NA
d_call: NA
v_call: TRBV2
j_call: TRBJ1-1
cdr3_aa: CASSMRPVNTEAFF
cdr3_nt: TGTGCCAGCAGTATGCGTCCTGTGAACACTGAAGCTTTCTTT

clone_size: NA
d_call: NA
v_call: TRBV6-1
j_call: TRBJ2-3
cdr3_aa: CASSEGSLPGGGTDTQYF
cdr3_nt: TGTGCCAGCAGTGAAGGATCGTTACCAGGGGGGGGCACAGATACGCAGTATTTT

clone_size: NA
d_call: TRBD1
v_call: TRBV18
j_call: TRBJ1-5
cdr3_aa: CASSPLDRQVYWPQHF
cdr3_nt: TGTGCCAGCTCACCACTGGACAGGCAGGTTTATTGGCCCCAGCATTTT

clone_size: NA
d_call: NA
v_call: TRBV19
j_call: TRBJ2-2
cdr3_aa: CASSIWRGDTNTGELFF
cdr3_nt: TGTGCCAGTAGTATATGGAGAGGGGACACGAACACCGGGGAGCTGTTTTTT

clone_size: NA
d_call: NA
v_call: TRBV18
j_call: TRBJ2-7
cdr3_aa: CASSQDSTHYEQYF
cdr3_nt: TGTGCCAGCTCACAAGACAGTACCCACTACGAGCAGTACTTC

clone_size: once
d_call: TRBD1
v_call: TRBV5-4
j_call: TRBJ2-7
cdr3_aa: CASSPQQGAAGEQYF
cdr3_nt: TGTGCCAGCAGCCCACAACAGGGGGCGGCGGGAGAGCAGTACTTC

clone_size: NA
d_call: TRBD2
v_call: TRBV5-1
j_call: TRBJ2-3
cdr3_aa: CASSSPPGLAGGADTQYF
cdr3_nt: TGCGCCAGCAGCTCGCCACCGGGACTAGCGGGAGGGGCAGATACGCAGTATTTT

clone_size: NA
d_call: TRBD1
v_call: TRBV10-3
j_call: TRBJ2-1
cdr3_aa: CAISDAAPGQGAPHEQFF
cdr3_nt: TGTGCCATCAGTGATGCGGCTCCTGGGCAGGGGGCGCCTCATGAGCAGTTCTTC

clone_size: NA
d_call: TRBD1
v_call: TRBV19
j_call: TRBJ1-5
cdr3_aa: CASSGQGGLQPQHF
cdr3_nt: TGTGCCAGTAGTGGACAGGGGGGGTTACAGCCCCAGCATTTT

clone_size: once
d_call: TRBD2
v_call: TRBV5-6
j_call: TRBJ2-7
cdr3_aa: CASNRLAGGYEQYF
cdr3_nt: TGTGCCAGCAACCGACTAGCGGGAGGCTACGAGCAGTACTTC

clone_size: once
d_call: NA
v_call: TRBV7-2
j_call: TRBJ1-5
cdr3_aa: CASSLGGSKNQPQHF
cdr3_nt: TGTGCCAGCAGCTTAGGCGGTTCTAAAAATCAGCCCCAGCATTTT

clone_size: NA
d_call: TRBD2
v_call: TRBV7-3
j_call: TRBJ2-3
cdr3_aa: CASSLQAGELDTQYF
cdr3_nt: TGTGCCAGCAGCTTACAAGCGGGAGAGCTAGATACGCAGTATTTT

clone_size: NA
d_call: NA
v_call: TRBV20-1
j_call: TRBJ2-7
cdr3_aa: CSARWVYEQYF
cdr3_nt: TGCAGTGCTAGGTGGGTCTACGAGCAGTACTTC

clone_size: NA
d_call: NA
v_call: TRBV5-8
j_call: TRBJ1-5
cdr3_aa: CASSLFGEINQPQHF
cdr3_nt: TGTGCCAGCAGCTTATTCGGGGAGATCAATCAGCCCCAGCATTTT

clone_size: NA
d_call: NA
v_call: TRBV6-1
j_call: TRBJ2-7
cdr3_aa: CASSEQGRGDEQYF
cdr3_nt: TGTGCCAGCAGTGAACAGGGCCGAGGGGACGAGCAGTACTTC

clone_size: NA
d_call: NA
v_call: TRBV27
j_call: TRBJ1-5
cdr3_aa: CASSLLQGGGQPQHF
cdr3_nt: TGTGCCAGCAGTTTACTTCAGGGAGGGGGACAGCCCCAGCATTTT

clone_size: NA
d_call: TRBD2
v_call: TRBV4-1
j_call: TRBJ2-7
cdr3_aa: CASSQVRTSGTEEQYF
cdr3_nt: TGCGCCAGCAGCCAAGTCAGGACTAGCGGGACTGAGGAGCAGTACTTC

clone_size: NA
d_call: NA
v_call: TRBV7-2
j_call: TRBJ2-3
cdr3_aa: CASSHVKGVLDTQYF
cdr3_nt: TGTGCCAGCAGCCACGTAAAGGGAGTGTTAGATACGCAGTATTTT

clone_size: NA
d_call: NA
v_call: TRBV18
j_call: TRBJ2-2
cdr3_aa: CASSPGKAAGELFF
cdr3_nt: TGTGCCAGCTCACCGGGAAAAGCAGCCGGGGAGCTGTTTTTT